Listed below are T cell receptor beta chains from one sample, sequenced in a study of T cells in Graves' hyperthyroidism and ophthalmopathy. TCRdb ran MiXCR on the multiplex PCR reads and lists one entry per CDR3 protein. The repertoire has nearly 600,000 distinct CDR3 sequences, over 12% of them found once; the top ten carry 7.1%. The sequenced material came from blood. All receptors derive from a woman aged 18-35 years with Graves' ophthalmopathy. CDR3s include the opening cysteine and the closing phenylalanine or tryptophan. D genes are given only for firm matches. Expanded clones are given a class, and other clones once, few, many or no size at all.

D | size | J | V | CDR3 | DNA
. | . | TRBJ2-5 | TRBV29-1 | CSVEWGLRETQYF | TGCAGCGTTGAATGGGGGCTCCGCGAGACCCAGTACTTC
TRBD1 | many | TRBJ2-7 | TRBV20-1 | CSARDRQGRAYEQYF | TGCAGTGCTAGAGATCGACAGGGCCGGGCTTACGAGCAGTACTTC
. | many | TRBJ2-5 | TRBV20-1 | CSARALGQETQYF | TGCAGTGCTAGAGCCCTTGGGCAAGAGACCCAGTACTTC
TRBD2 | many | TRBJ2-3 | TRBV7-2 | CASSLSFGGGTDTQYF | TGTGCCAGCAGCTTAAGCTTCGGGGGGGGCACAGATACGCAGTATTTT
. | many | TRBJ2-3 | TRBV7-8 | CASSLAVQSTDTQYF | TGTGCCAGCAGCTTAGCAGTGCAGTCCACAGATACGCAGTATTTT
TRBD1 | many | TRBJ2-1 | TRBV5-1 | CASSFPDRGDEQFF | TGCGCCAGCAGCTTTCCCGACAGGGGCGATGAGCAGTTCTTC
. | many | TRBJ2-2 | TRBV28 | CASSSPRRGRTGELFF | TGTGCCAGCAGTTCCCCGCGGAGGGGGCGTACCGGGGAGCTGTTTTTT
TRBD1 | . | TRBJ1-5 | TRBV30 | CAWGGQGNQPQHF | TGTGCCTGGGGGGGACAGGGCAATCAGCCCCAGCATTTT
TRBD2 | . | TRBJ2-3 | TRBV4-1 | CASSQGTGLAGATDTQYF | TGCGCCAGCAGCCAAGGGACTGGTCTAGCGGGAGCCACAGATACGCAGTATTTT
. | many | TRBJ1-2 | TRBV30 | CAWSTGPGGGYTF | TGTGCCTGGAGTACCGGTCCCGGGGGTGGCTACACCTTC
TRBD2 | many | TRBJ2-1 | TRBV7-3 | CASSLRSTSGYNEQFF | TGTGCCAGCAGCTTACGGTCAACTAGCGGATACAATGAGCAGTTCTTC
. | many | TRBJ1-1 | TRBV20-1 | CSARESGTEAFF | TGCAGTGCTAGAGAGAGCGGAACTGAAGCTTTCTTT
. | few | TRBJ1-2 | TRBV28 | CATQSVGPNYGYTF | TGTGCCACCCAGTCCGTTGGGCCTAACTATGGCTACACCTTC
TRBD2 | many | TRBJ2-7 | TRBV6-6 | CASSYDLRREQYEQYF | TGTGCCAGCAGTTACGACTTACGGCGGGAGCAGTACGAGCAGTACTTC
. | many | TRBJ2-1 | TRBV2 | CASSDPDVKQFF | TGTGCCAGCAGCGATCCGGACGTCAAGCAGTTCTTC
. | few | TRBJ2-5 | TRBV3-1 | CASSQGLVQETQYF | TGTGCCAGCAGCCAAGGACTAGTTCAAGAGACCCAGTACTTC
. | many | TRBJ1-1 | TRBV19 | CASKTEDTEAFF | TGTGCCAGTAAAACGGAAGACACTGAAGCTTTCTTT
TRBD2 | many | TRBJ2-7 | TRBV12-5 | CASGDSGGYEQYF | TGTGCTAGTGGCGATTCGGGGGGCTACGAGCAGTACTTC
TRBD1 | few | TRBJ1-2 | TRBV12-5 | CASYGTGDGYTF | TGTGCTAGTTATGGGACAGGGGATGGCTACACCTTC
. | many | TRBJ2-7 | TRBV11-3 | CASSWGGVEQYF | TGTGCCAGCAGCTGGGGTGGTGTCGAGCAGTACTTC
. | many | TRBJ1-2 | TRBV28 | CASSFLNWTVGGYTF | TGTGCCAGCAGTTTCTTAAATTGGACTGTCGGGGGCTACACCTTC
TRBD2 | many | TRBJ2-7 | TRBV6-1 | CASSEWGGNLGEQYF | TGTGCCAGCAGTGAATGGGGGGGGAATCTAGGCGAGCAGTACTTC
TRBD1 | . | TRBJ1-2 | TRBV9 | CASSVDPREQGGGYTF | TGTGCCAGCAGCGTAGACCCGCGCGAACAGGGGGGAGGCTACACCTTC
TRBD2 | . | TRBJ2-1 | TRBV7-2 | CASSLLSGGPPEEFF | TGTGCCAGCAGCTTGTTGTCGGGAGGGCCCCCCGAGGAGTTCTTC
. | many | TRBJ1-5 | TRBV28 | CASSSGTRNQPQHF | TGTGCCAGCAGTTCCGGGACAAGAAATCAGCCCCAGCATTTT
TRBD2 | many | TRBJ2-3 | TRBV11-3 | CASSSRASGFTDTQYF | TGTGCCAGCAGCTCCCGGGCTAGCGGATTCACAGATACGCAGTATTTT
. | . | TRBJ2-5 | TRBV19 | CASSGGAARETQYF | TGTGCCAGTAGTGGGGGAGCCGCTAGAGAGACCCAGTACTTC
. | many | TRBJ1-4 | TRBV2 | CASSGGDLANEKLFF | TGTGCCAGCAGTGGAGGGGATCTGGCTAATGAAAAACTGTTTTTT
TRBD1 | . | TRBJ2-7 | TRBV6-6 | CASSSTTGTYEQYF | TGTGCCAGCAGTTCTACGACAGGGACCTACGAGCAGTACTTC
. | . | TRBJ1-5 | TRBV6-5 | CASSYSRRGNQPQHF | TGTGCCAGCAGTTACTCGCGCCGCGGAAATCAGCCCCAGCATTTT
TRBD2 | . | TRBJ2-1 | TRBV24-1 | CATSDRAGGPIGEQFF | TGTGCCACCAGTGATAGGGCGGGAGGGCCTATTGGTGAGCAGTTCTTC
TRBD2 | many | TRBJ2-7 | TRBV6-1 | CASGRKRERYEQYF | TGTGCCAGCGGCCGTAAGCGGGAGAGGTACGAGCAGTACTTC
. | . | TRBJ2-7 | TRBV9 | CASSASVDTVSYEQYF | TGTGCCAGCAGCGCCTCAGTGGATACGGTATCCTACGAGCAGTACTTC
TRBD2 | . | TRBJ2-1 | TRBV12-3/TRBV12-4 | CASSFQSGDNEQFF | TGTGCCAGCAGTTTCCAAAGCGGGGACAATGAGCAGTTCTTC
. | . | TRBJ2-1 | TRBV25-1 | CASSGQGLSSYNEQFF | TGTGCCAGCAGCGGGCAGGGCCTGAGCTCCTACAATGAGCAGTTCTTC
TRBD1 | many | TRBJ2-7 | TRBV13 | CASSLRGRHEQYF | TGTGCCAGCAGCTTGAGGGGGCGGCACGAGCAGTACTTC
. | . | TRBJ1-2 | TRBV29-1 | CSVDTAQGEGYTF | TGCAGCGTTGATACCGCACAGGGTGAAGGCTACACCTTC
. | . | TRBJ1-5 | TRBV18 | CASSLVDGSNQPQHF | TGTGCCAGCTCACTAGTGGACGGGAGCAATCAGCCCCAGCATTTT
TRBD2 | . | TRBJ2-7 | TRBV19 | CASSLRDGGGGEQYF | TGTGCCAGTAGCCTAAGGGACGGCGGGGGTGGGGAGCAGTACTTC
. | many | TRBJ1-1 | TRBV2 | CASSEGRVRVF | TGTGCCAGCAGTGAAGGGAGGGTCCGGGTCTTT
. | few | TRBJ1-3 | TRBV28 | CASSLVRGAARRGSGNTIYF | TGTGCCAGCAGTTTAGTACGAGGCGCTGCACGACGGGGCTCTGGAAACACCATATATTTT
TRBD2 | few | TRBJ2-7 | TRBV4-1 | CASSQRGLAGAILYEQYF | TGCGCCAGCAGCCAAAGGGGGCTAGCGGGGGCAATCCTCTACGAGCAGTACTTC
. | few | TRBJ1-1 | TRBV19 | CASSNRPLQRSNTEAFF | TGTGCCAGTAGTAACCGCCCCCTTCAGAGGTCGAACACTGAAGCTTTCTTT
TRBD1 | . | TRBJ1-4 | TRBV10-3 | CAISESDRGNEKLFF | TGTGCCATCAGTGAGTCGGACAGGGGTAATGAAAAACTGTTTTTT
. | many | TRBJ1-1 | TRBV7-2 | CASSLRFMNTEAFF | TGTGCCAGCAGCTTAAGGTTCATGAACACTGAAGCTTTCTTT
. | . | TRBJ1-4 | TRBV20-1 | CSARDNNRDGEKLFF | TGCAGTGCTAGAGACAACAACAGGGACGGTGAAAAACTGTTTTTT
. | . | TRBJ2-5 | TRBV4-3 | CASSQGGGSAETQYF | TGCGCCAGCAGCCAAGGGGGTGGCTCAGCGGAGACCCAGTACTTC
. | few | TRBJ1-1 | TRBV6-5 | CASSYSDPRDTEAFF | TGTGCCAGCAGTTATTCCGACCCCCGGGACACTGAAGCTTTCTTT
TRBD2 | few | TRBJ2-1 | TRBV7-3 | CASSLGVPSGIINEQFF | TGTGCCAGCAGCTTAGGGGTCCCTAGCGGGATTATCAATGAGCAGTTCTTC
. | many | TRBJ2-1 | TRBV6-1 | CASSFSETDYNEQFF | TGTGCCAGCAGTTTTAGCGAAACGGACTACAATGAGCAGTTCTTC
. | many | TRBJ2-7 | TRBV2 | CASQRAYEQYF | TGTGCCAGCCAGCGAGCCTACGAGCAGTACTTC
. | . | TRBJ2-2 | TRBV4-1 | CASSQPLHTGKGLNTGELFF | TGCGCCAGCAGCCAACCCTTACATACAGGGAAGGGCCTTAACACCGGGGAGCTGTTTTTT
. | once | TRBJ2-1 | TRBV29-1 | CSVGGTQVYNEQFF | TGCAGCGTTGGGGGGACTCAAGTCTACAATGAGCAGTTCTTC